Presented here are 5 T cell receptor beta chains from one specimen sequenced in a study of siplizumab effects on memory and regulatory T cells. Profiling relied on immunoSEQ multiplex PCR, and the TCRdb table lists in-frame clones only, not all of them. Of 100,000 or so clones in the sample, 92% were seen once. Material: Tregs sorted from blood. These receptors came from a human donor in good health.

The chain joins TRBV12-1 to TRBJ2-3; TRBD2 is the table's D call and was not checked against the DNA. TRBV12-1 is deemed a pseudogene. This CDR3 spans 12 amino acids. CDR3 sequence reads: CASSFGTTTQYF. CDR3 sequence (DNA): TGTGCCAGCAGCTTCGGGACTACTACGCAGTATTTT.

The chain combines TRBV7-9 with TRBJ1-1; D not resolved. Per the germline V gene, CDR1 is SEHNR and CDR2 is FQNEAQ (reference sequence). The CDR3 is made up of 14 amino acids. The V end was cut by 0 bases, the J end by 0 bases, with 5 bases between. CDR3 bases: TGTGCCAGCAGCTTAGCGGTTCTGAACACTGAAGCTTTCTTT. Encoded protein: CASSLAVLNTEAFF.

The J gene is TRBJ1-5, the V gene TRBV2; D unresolved. Per germline, CDR1 SNHLY and CDR2 FYNNEI. The CDR3 length is 13 residues. V lost 8 bases, J lost 0 bases, and 8 bases lay in between. CDR3 nucleotides: TGTGCCAGCGCGGCTTTTAGCAATCAGCCCCAGCATTTT. This encodes CASAAFSNQPQHF.

The chain combines TRBV19 with TRBJ2-7; possibly TRBD1 for D (5 bases). V was trimmed by 3 bases and J by 2 bases, leaving 11 bases between them. CDR1 is LNHDA and CDR2 is SQIVND in the germline V gene (reference sequence). CDR3 length: 14 amino acids. The CDR3 DNA is TGTGCCAGTAGTATGGACGACAGAGCCTACGAGCAGTACTTC. This sequence encodes CASSMDDRAYEQYF.

CDR3: CASSESGVGTGELFF. The DNA for the CDR3 is TGTGCCAGCAGTGAGTCGGGGGTTGGTACCGGGGAGCTGTTTTTT. The J gene is TRBJ2-2, the V gene TRBV25-1, with D perhaps matching TRBD2 (6 bases). Trimming took 3 bases from V and 5 from J, leaving 13 bases between them. The CDR3 has 15 amino acids. The germline V gene encodes CDR1 MGHDK and CDR2 SYGVNS.